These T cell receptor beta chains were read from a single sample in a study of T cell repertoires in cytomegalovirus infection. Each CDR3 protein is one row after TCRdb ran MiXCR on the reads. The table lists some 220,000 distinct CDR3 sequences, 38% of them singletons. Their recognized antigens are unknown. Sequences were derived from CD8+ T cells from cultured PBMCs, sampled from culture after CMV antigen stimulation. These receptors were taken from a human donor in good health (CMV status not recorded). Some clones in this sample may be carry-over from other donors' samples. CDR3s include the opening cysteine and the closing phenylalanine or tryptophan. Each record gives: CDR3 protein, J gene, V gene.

CDR3 protein: CASSFYVGGGTDTQYF
J gene: TRBJ2-3
V gene: TRBV7-3

CDR3 protein: CASSSMTGTGRGESPLHF
J gene: TRBJ1-6
V gene: TRBV7-6

CDR3 protein: CASSSTAYEQYF
J gene: TRBJ2-7
V gene: TRBV7-2

CDR3 protein: CSARGRVALGLYPFYEQYF
J gene: TRBJ2-7
V gene: TRBV20-1

CDR3 protein: CAGSEEGRFTEAFF
J gene: TRBJ1-1
V gene: TRBV6-1

CDR3 protein: CASSSKVSEAFF
J gene: TRBJ1-1
V gene: TRBV4-1

CDR3 protein: CASSPRGGRLGEQYF
J gene: TRBJ2-7
V gene: TRBV27

CDR3 protein: CASSLTGQPQHF
J gene: TRBJ1-5
V gene: TRBV27

CDR3 protein: CASSPPYRYNEQFF
J gene: TRBJ2-1
V gene: TRBV14

CDR3 protein: CATHTGAGGDTQYF
J gene: TRBJ2-3
V gene: TRBV6-1

CDR3 protein: CASSFSATPNNEQFF
J gene: TRBJ2-1
V gene: TRBV7-6

CDR3 protein: CSASSDAADTQYF
J gene: TRBJ2-3
V gene: TRBV20-1

CDR3 protein: CASSQKQGISYEQYF
J gene: TRBJ2-7
V gene: TRBV4-1

CDR3 protein: CASSQEGNLNEKLFF
J gene: TRBJ1-4
V gene: TRBV4-2

CDR3 protein: CSVEGDRGQQFF
J gene: TRBJ2-1
V gene: TRBV29-1

CDR3 protein: CASSLEGLARYQETQYF
J gene: TRBJ2-5
V gene: TRBV7-2

CDR3 protein: CASSLLLGPINEKLFF
J gene: TRBJ1-4
V gene: TRBV7-2

CDR3 protein: CASSLTPLGAVTGELFF
J gene: TRBJ2-2
V gene: TRBV7-3

CDR3 protein: CASSLRQVELNEQFF
J gene: TRBJ2-1
V gene: TRBV7-3

CDR3 protein: CASSSGRWATGKNIQYF
J gene: TRBJ2-4
V gene: TRBV7-9

CDR3 protein: CASSRALGLGEQYF
J gene: TRBJ2-7
V gene: TRBV27

CDR3 protein: CASRGDRMTEAFF
J gene: TRBJ1-1
V gene: TRBV2

CDR3 protein: CASRSRLAQETQYF
J gene: TRBJ2-5
V gene: TRBV27

CDR3 protein: CATSDWQGFSDTQYF
J gene: TRBJ2-3
V gene: TRBV24-1

CDR3 protein: CASSAWTSETGELFF
J gene: TRBJ2-2
V gene: TRBV11-1

CDR3 protein: CASSEDQTYSNQPQHF
J gene: TRBJ1-5
V gene: TRBV6-6

CDR3 protein: CASSSPLIAGAYNEQFF
J gene: TRBJ2-1
V gene: TRBV9

CDR3 protein: CASSRGVGEQYF
J gene: TRBJ2-7
V gene: TRBV6-6

CDR3 protein: CASSLGGQVGAKYVQYF
J gene: TRBJ2-7
V gene: TRBV7-8

CDR3 protein: CASSRTGGTETQYF
J gene: TRBJ2-5
V gene: TRBV11-3

CDR3 protein: CASRALGTDTQYF
J gene: TRBJ2-3
V gene: TRBV27

CDR3 protein: CASSTQGRANTGELFF
J gene: TRBJ2-2
V gene: TRBV6-1

CDR3 protein: CSMNRDGYEQYF
J gene: TRBJ2-7
V gene: TRBV29-1

CDR3 protein: CSALIPHMNTEAFF
J gene: TRBJ1-1
V gene: TRBV20-1

CDR3 protein: CASSLRAGQLLYGYTF
J gene: TRBJ1-2
V gene: TRBV7-2

CDR3 protein: CAIGTSQPQHF
J gene: TRBJ1-5
V gene: TRBV27

CDR3 protein: CASSQGRSPEQFF
J gene: TRBJ2-1
V gene: TRBV4-2

CDR3 protein: CSARAHNSTDTQYF
J gene: TRBJ2-3
V gene: TRBV20-1

CDR3 protein: CASSNTGTGTGANVLTF
J gene: TRBJ2-6
V gene: TRBV5-1

CDR3 protein: CASSPLSGPRYNEQFF
J gene: TRBJ2-1
V gene: TRBV7-9

CDR3 protein: CASSSAFGQLYSYEQYF
J gene: TRBJ2-7
V gene: TRBV28

CDR3 protein: CASRLIGESTEAFF
J gene: TRBJ1-1
V gene: TRBV6-5

CDR3 protein: CASSQGEIGVRNEQFF
J gene: TRBJ2-1
V gene: TRBV4-2

CDR3 protein: CASGGGAGNTIYF
J gene: TRBJ1-3
V gene: TRBV7-8

CDR3 protein: CASSYLNSNYEQYF
J gene: TRBJ2-7
V gene: TRBV6-2/TRBV6-3

CDR3 protein: CASSSSGGQQPQHF
J gene: TRBJ1-5
V gene: TRBV7-2

CDR3 protein: CASSPTGGGNSPLHF
J gene: TRBJ1-6
V gene: TRBV7-9

CDR3 protein: CASSLGSYHEQFF
J gene: TRBJ2-1
V gene: TRBV6-2/TRBV6-3

CDR3 protein: CASSIDQGPSTEAFF
J gene: TRBJ1-1
V gene: TRBV19

CDR3 protein: CASSRIAGGSNEQFF
J gene: TRBJ2-1
V gene: TRBV11-2

CDR3 protein: CASTLGRDSYEQYF
J gene: TRBJ2-7
V gene: TRBV6-1

CDR3 protein: CASSYSMHRGQNTEAFF
J gene: TRBJ1-1
V gene: TRBV6-5

CDR3 protein: CASSLVPQRDSPLHF
J gene: TRBJ1-6
V gene: TRBV7-2

CDR3 protein: CSAREFGTGVYEQYF
J gene: TRBJ2-7
V gene: TRBV20-1